This TCR beta chain was found in a study of blood T cell repertoires in COVID-19. Here immunoSEQ multiplex PCR was the method, and the copy in TCRdb shows in-frame clones only, minus some. The sample shows a few hundred thousand clones, roughly 90% of them seen only once. Enrollees, about 18 to 89 years old, lived in around 23 US areas. Participant-given clinical history determined each cohort assignment. In Cohort 3, a recovered donor had either two negative PCRs, clearance, or symptom resolution. Trimming removed 3 bases at V and 4 bases at J, with 16 bases between. This CDR3 contains 16 residues. Per germline, CDR1 SGHNT and CDR2 YYREEE (reference sequence).

The sequence came from a woman in her forties who had recovered from COVID-19. Sequencing was done on a sample of PBMCs or T cells enriched from blood (not recorded which). The V and J genes are TRBV5-4 and TRBJ2-2; possible D gene TRBD2, 6 bases. The CDR3 sequence: CASSYPEGGSTGELFF. In DNA, the CDR3 is TGTGCCAGCAGCTACCCGGAAGGAGGGAGCACCGGGGAGCTGTTTTTT.